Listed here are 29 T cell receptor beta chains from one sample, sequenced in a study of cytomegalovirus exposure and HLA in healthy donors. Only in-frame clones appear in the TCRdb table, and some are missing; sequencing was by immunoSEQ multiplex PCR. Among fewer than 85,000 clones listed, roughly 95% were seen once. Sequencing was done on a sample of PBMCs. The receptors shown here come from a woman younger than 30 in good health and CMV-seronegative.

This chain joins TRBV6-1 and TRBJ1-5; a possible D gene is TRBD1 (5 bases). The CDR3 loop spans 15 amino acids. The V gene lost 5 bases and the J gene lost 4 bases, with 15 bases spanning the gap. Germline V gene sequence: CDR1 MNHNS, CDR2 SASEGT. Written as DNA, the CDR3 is TGTGCCAGCAGTACTGACAGTGGTGCTAATCAGCCCCAGCATTTT. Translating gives CASSTDSGANQPQHF.

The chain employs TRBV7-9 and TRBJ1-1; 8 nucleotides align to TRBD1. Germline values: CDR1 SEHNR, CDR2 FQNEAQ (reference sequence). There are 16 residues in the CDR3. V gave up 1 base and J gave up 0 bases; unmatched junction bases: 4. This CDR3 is CASSLGRTGMNTEAFF. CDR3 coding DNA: TGTGCCAGCAGCTTAGGTCGGACAGGGATGAACACTGAAGCTTTCTTT.

The chain's CDR3 is CAWTRGSGNQPQHF. CDR3 sequence (DNA): TGTGCCTGGACCAGGGGTTCTGGGAATCAGCCCCAGCATTTT. The V and J genes are TRBV30 and TRBJ1-5, with D possibly being TRBD1 (6 bases). CDR3 length: 14 amino acids. The V end was cut by 4 bases, the J end by 4 bases, with 14 bases between. CDR1 GTSNPN and CDR2 SVGIG come from the germline V gene (reference sequence).

The CDR3 DNA is TGTGCCAGCAGCTACCCGGACAAAAACAATGAGCAGTTCTTC. It specifies CASSYPDKNNEQFF. The V call is TRBV11-3, the J call TRBJ2-1; possibly TRBD1 for D (5 bases). Germline-derived CDR1 and CDR2 are SGHNT and YENEEA. Trimming cost V 4 bases and J 5 bases, with 12 bases left between them. The CDR3 covers 14 residues. Full variable domain (remainder filled in from reference TRBV11-3 and TRBJ2-1): EAGVVQSPRYKIIEKKQPVAFWCNPISGHNTLYWYLQNLGQGPELLIRYENEEAVDDSQLPKDRFSAERLKGVDSTLKIQPAELGDSAVYLCASSYPDKNNEQFFGPGTRLTVL.

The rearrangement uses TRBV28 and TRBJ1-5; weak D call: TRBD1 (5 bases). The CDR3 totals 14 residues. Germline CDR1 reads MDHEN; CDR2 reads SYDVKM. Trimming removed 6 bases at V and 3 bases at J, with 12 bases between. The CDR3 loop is CASRSGPNNQPQHF. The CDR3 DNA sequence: TGTGCCAGCAGATCAGGGCCCAACAATCAGCCCCAGCATTTT.

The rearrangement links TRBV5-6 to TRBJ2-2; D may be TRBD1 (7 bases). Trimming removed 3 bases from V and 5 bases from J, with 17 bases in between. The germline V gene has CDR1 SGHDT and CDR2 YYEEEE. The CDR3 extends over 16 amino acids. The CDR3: CASSSDREGRTGELFF. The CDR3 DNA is TGTGCCAGCAGCTCAGACAGGGAAGGGAGGACCGGGGAGCTGTTTTTT.

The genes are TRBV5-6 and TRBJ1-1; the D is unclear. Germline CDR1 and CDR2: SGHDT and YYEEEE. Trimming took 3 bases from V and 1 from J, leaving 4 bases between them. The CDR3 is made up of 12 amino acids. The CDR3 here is CASSSENTEAFF. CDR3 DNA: TGTGCCAGCAGCTCAGAGAACACTGAAGCTTTCTTT.

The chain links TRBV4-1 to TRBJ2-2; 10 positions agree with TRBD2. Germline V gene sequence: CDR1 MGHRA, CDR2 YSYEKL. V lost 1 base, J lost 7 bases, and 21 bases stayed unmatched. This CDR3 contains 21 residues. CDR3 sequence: CASSQGARLRLAGEGSGELFF. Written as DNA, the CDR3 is TGCGCCAGCAGCCAAGGGGCCAGGCTCCGGCTAGCGGGAGAGGGAAGCGGGGAGCTGTTTTTT.

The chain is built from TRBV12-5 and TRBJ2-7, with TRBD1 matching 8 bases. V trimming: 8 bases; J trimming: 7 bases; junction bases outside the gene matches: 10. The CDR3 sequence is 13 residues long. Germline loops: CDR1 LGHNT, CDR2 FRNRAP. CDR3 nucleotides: TGTGCTAGTTCCGGACAGGGCCGTTGGGAGCAGTACTTC. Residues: CASSGQGRWEQYF.

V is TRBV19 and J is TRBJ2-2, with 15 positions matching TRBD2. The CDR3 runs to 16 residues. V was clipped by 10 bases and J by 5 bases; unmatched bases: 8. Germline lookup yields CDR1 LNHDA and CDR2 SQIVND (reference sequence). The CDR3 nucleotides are TGTGCCACCCGGACTAGCGGGAGGGCCCCAACCGGGGAGCTGTTTTTT. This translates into CATRTSGRAPTGELFF.

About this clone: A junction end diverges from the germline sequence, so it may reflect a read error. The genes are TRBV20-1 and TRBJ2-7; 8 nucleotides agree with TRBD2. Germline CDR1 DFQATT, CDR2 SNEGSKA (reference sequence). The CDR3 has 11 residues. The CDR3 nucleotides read TGCAGTGCTAGAGGAGCGGGAGCCAATTCCTTC. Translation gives CSARGAGANSF.

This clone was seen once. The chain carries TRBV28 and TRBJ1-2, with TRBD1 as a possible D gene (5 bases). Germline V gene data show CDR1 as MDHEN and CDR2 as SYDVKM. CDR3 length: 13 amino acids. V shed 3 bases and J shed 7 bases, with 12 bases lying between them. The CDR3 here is CASSLRVGGGYTF. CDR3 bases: TGTGCCAGCAGTTTGAGGGTCGGGGGTGGCTACACCTTC.

The CDR3 DNA follows: TGTGCCAGCACCCTCGGGACAGGGTATGAAAAACTGTTTTTT. Amino acid sequence: CASTLGTGYEKLFF. V and J are TRBV5-6 and TRBJ1-4; 9 bases are shared with TRBD1. In germline, CDR1 is SGHDT, CDR2 YYEEEE. This CDR3 is 14 amino acids long. J lost 6 bases, V lost 6 bases, and 6 bases had no gene match.

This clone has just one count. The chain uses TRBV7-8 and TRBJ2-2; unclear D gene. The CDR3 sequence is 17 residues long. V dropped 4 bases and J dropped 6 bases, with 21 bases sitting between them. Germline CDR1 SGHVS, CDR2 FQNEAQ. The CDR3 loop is CASSSFSNSPTAGELFF. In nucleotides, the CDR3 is TGTGCCAGCAGCTCGTTCAGCAATTCTCCAACAGCCGGGGAGCTGTTTTTT.

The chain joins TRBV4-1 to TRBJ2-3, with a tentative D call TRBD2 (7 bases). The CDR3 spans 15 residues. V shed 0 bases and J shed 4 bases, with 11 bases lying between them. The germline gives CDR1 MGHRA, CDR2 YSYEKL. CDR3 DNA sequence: TGCGCCAGCAGCCAAGAACGGGGGGCGGCAGATACGCAGTATTTT. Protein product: CASSQERGAADTQYF.

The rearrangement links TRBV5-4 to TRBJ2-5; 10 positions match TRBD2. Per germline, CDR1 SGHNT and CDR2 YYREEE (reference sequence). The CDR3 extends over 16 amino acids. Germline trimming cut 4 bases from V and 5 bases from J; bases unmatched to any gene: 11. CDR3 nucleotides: TGTGCCAGCAGCCCCCAAGCGGGAGGGCCTGAGGAGACCCAGTACTTC. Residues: CASSPQAGGPEETQYF.

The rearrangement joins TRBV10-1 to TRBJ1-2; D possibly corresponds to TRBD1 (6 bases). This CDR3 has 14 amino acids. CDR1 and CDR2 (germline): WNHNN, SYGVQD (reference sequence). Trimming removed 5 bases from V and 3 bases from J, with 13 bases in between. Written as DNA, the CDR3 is TGCGCCAGCAGTTTGAGGGACACCTACTATGGCTACACCTTC. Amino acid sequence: CASSLRDTYYGYTF.

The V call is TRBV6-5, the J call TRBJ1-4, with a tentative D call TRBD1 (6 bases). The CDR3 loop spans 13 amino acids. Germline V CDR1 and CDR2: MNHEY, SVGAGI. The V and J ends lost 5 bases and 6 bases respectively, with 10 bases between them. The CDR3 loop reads CASSKNRDEKLFF. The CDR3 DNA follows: TGTGCCAGCAGTAAAAACAGGGATGAAAAACTGTTTTTT.

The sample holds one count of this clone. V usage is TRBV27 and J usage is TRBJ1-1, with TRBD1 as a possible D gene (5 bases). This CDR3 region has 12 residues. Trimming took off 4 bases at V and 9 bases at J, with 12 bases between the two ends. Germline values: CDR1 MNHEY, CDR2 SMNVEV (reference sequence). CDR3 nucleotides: TGTGCCAGCAGTTCTCAGGCAGGGAAAGCTTTCTTT. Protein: CASSSQAGKAFF.

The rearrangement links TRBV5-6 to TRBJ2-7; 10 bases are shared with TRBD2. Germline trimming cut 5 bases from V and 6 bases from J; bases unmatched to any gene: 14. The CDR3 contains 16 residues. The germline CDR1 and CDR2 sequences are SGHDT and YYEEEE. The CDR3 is CASRPPSSGRTGEQYF. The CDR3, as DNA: TGTGCCAGCAGACCACCTTCTAGCGGGAGAACTGGCGAGCAGTACTTC.

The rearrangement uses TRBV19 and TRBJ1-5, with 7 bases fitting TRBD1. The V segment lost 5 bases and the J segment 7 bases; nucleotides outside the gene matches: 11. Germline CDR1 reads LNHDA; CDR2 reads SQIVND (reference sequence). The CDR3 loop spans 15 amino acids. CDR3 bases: TGTGCCAGTAGTTCTTACGACAGGGCAGAGCAGCCCCAGCATTTT. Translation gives CASSSYDRAEQPQHF.

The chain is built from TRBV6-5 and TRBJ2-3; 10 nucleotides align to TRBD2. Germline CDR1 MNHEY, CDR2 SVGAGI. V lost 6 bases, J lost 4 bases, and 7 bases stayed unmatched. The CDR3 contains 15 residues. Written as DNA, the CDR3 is TGTGCCAGCAGCCGGACTAGCGGCGCGGCAGATACGCAGTATTTT. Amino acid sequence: CASSRTSGAADTQYF.

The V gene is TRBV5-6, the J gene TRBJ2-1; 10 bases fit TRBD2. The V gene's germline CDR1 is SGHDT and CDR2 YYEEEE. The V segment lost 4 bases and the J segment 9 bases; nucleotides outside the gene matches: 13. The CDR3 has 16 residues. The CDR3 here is CASSPPLAGRRSEQFF. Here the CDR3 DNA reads TGTGCCAGCAGCCCCCCACTAGCGGGACGGCGATCTGAGCAGTTCTTC.

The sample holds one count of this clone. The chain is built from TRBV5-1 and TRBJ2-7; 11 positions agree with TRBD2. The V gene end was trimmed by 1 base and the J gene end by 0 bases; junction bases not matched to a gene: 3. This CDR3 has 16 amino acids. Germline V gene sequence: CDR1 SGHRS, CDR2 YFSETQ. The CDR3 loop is CASSLPGLAASYEQYF. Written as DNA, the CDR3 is TGCGCCAGCAGCTTGCCGGGACTAGCGGCCTCCTACGAGCAGTACTTC.

In DNA form, the CDR3 reads TGCACCAGCAGCCAAATAGCGGAGCAGGTCACAGATACGCAGTATTTT. Translation gives CTSSQIAEQVTDTQYF. The chain couples TRBV1 to TRBJ2-3; TRBD2, the table's D call, lacks a check against the DNA. TRBV1 is flagged as a pseudogene. This CDR3 comprises 16 residues.

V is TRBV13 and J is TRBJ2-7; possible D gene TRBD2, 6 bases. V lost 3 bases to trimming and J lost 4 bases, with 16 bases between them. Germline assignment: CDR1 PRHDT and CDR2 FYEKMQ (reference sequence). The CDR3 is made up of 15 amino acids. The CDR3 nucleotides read TGTGCCAGCAGCTTGCCTTCTAGCGACTCTTACGAGCAGTACTTC. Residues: CASSLPSSDSYEQYF.

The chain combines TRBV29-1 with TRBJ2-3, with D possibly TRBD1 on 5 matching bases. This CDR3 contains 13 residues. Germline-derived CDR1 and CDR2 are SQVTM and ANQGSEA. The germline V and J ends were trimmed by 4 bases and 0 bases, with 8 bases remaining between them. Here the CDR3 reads CSVAGQSTDTQYF. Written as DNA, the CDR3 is TGCAGCGTTGCAGGACAAAGCACAGATACGCAGTATTTT.

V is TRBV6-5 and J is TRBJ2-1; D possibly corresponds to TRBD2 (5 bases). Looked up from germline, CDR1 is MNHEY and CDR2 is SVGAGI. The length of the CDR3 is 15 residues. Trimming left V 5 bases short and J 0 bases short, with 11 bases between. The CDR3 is CASSRSGNSYNEQFF. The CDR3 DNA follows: TGTGCCAGCAGTAGAAGCGGAAACTCCTACAATGAGCAGTTCTTC.

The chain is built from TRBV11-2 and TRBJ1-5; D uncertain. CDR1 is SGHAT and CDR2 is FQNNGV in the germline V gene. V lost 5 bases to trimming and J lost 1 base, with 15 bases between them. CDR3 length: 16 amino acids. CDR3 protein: CASSPISGKSNQPQHF. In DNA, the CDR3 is TGTGCCAGCAGCCCCATCTCAGGCAAGAGCAATCAGCCCCAGCATTTT.